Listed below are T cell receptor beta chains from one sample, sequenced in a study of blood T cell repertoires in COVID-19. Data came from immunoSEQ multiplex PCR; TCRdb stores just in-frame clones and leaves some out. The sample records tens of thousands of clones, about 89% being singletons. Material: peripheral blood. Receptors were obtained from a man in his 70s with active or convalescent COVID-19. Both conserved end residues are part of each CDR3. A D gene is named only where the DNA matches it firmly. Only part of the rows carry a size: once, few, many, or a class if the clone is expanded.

TGCGCCAGCGTCGACAGACTTACATCATCCCCATATGGCTACACCTTC,CASVDRLTSSPYGYTF,few,TRBV10-1,16,TRBJ1-2,.
TGTGCCAGCAGCTTCCCTACGAACACCGGGGAGCTGTTTTTT,CASSFPTNTGELFF,.,TRBV7-9,14,TRBJ2-2,.
TGTGCCAGCGCCGGGAACAGGGGTGGCAATCAGCCCCAGCATTTT,CASAGNRGGNQPQHF,few,TRBV2,15,TRBJ1-5,TRBD1
TGTGCCAGCAGCTTCCAGCGGGGGGCCGGGGAGACCCAGTACTTC,CASSFQRGAGETQYF,.,TRBV7-2,15,TRBJ2-5,TRBD2
TGTGCCAGCTCACCTGCGACAGAATATGGCTACACCTTC,CASSPATEYGYTF,.,TRBV18,13,TRBJ1-2,.
TGCGCCAGCAGCTTTAGAACTGCGGGGCTGCGAGATGAGCAGTTCTTC,CASSFRTAGLRDEQFF,.,TRBV5-1,16,TRBJ2-1,.
TGTGCCAGCAGTTGGGACAGCACCTATGGCTACACCTTC,CASSWDSTYGYTF,.,TRBV6-5,13,TRBJ1-2,TRBD1
TGTGCCAGCAGCTCCCGGGAAGGGAGCACAGATACGCAGTATTTT,CASSSREGSTDTQYF,.,TRBV7-2,15,TRBJ2-3,.
TGCAGCGTTGGAGAGACAGGACCCGCCGGGGAGCTGTTTTTT,CSVGETGPAGELFF,.,TRBV29-1,14,TRBJ2-2,.
TGTGCCAGCAGCAAGGACAGGGGGCGGGTCGGAGGCTACACCTTC,CASSKDRGRVGGYTF,.,TRBV7-2,15,TRBJ1-2,TRBD1
TGTGCCAGCAGTTTAGTTGGGGGGGTCGGCACTGAAGCTTTCTTT,CASSLVGGVGTEAFF,.,TRBV28,15,TRBJ1-1,.
TGCGCCAGCAGCTTGGAGGGGTACGAGCAGTACTTC,CASSLEGYEQYF,.,TRBV5-1,12,TRBJ2-7,.
TGTGCCAGCAGTTACTGGGACAGGTCGGACGAGCAGTACTTC,CASSYWDRSDEQYF,.,TRBV6-5,14,TRBJ2-7,TRBD1
TGTGCCAGCAGCTTAGATCACGGGGGGCAGCCCCAGCATTTT,CASSLDHGGQPQHF,.,TRBV7-2,14,TRBJ1-5,.
TGTGCCAGCAGCCCCACGCAGGGTGGGGGGGAGCAGTACTTC,CASSPTQGGGEQYF,.,TRBV7-2,14,TRBJ2-7,.
TGTGCCAGCAGCCACGAGGGATTCTCTGGAAACACCATATATTTT,CASSHEGFSGNTIYF,once,TRBV3-1/TRBV3-2,15,TRBJ1-3,.
TGTGCCATCAGTGAGTTTTCGGGACAGGGGGCAAAAGGCTACACCTTC,CAISEFSGQGAKGYTF,.,TRBV10-3,16,TRBJ1-2,TRBD1
TGTGCCAGTAACCCGGACTTTCTACCCTATGGCTACACCTTC,CASNPDFLPYGYTF,.,TRBV19,14,TRBJ1-2,.
TGTGCCAGCAGGGGGACAGCTAGAGGGGGCTACACCTTC,CASRGTARGGYTF,once,TRBV7-9,13,TRBJ1-2,TRBD1
TGTGCCAGCAGGGACAGGGTGCGAAATCAGCCCCAGCATTTT,CASRDRVRNQPQHF,.,TRBV6-5,14,TRBJ1-5,TRBD1
TGTGCCAGCTCGGCGGTCGGACAGGGCGACACTGAAGCTTTCTTT,CASSAVGQGDTEAFF,.,TRBV18,15,TRBJ1-1,TRBD1
TGCGCCAGCAGCCCTAGCCCCGACATAGCCCCCCTCCACTTT,CASSPSPDIAPLHF,.,TRBV5-1,14,TRBJ1-6,.
TGCGCCAGCAGCTCGACAGGGGGCTGGACTGAAGCTTTCTTT,CASSSTGGWTEAFF,.,TRBV5-1,14,TRBJ1-1,TRBD1
TGTGCCAGCAGGGTAGCGGGGTTGATCTACGAGCAGTACTTC,CASRVAGLIYEQYF,.,TRBV2,14,TRBJ2-7,TRBD2
TGTGCCAGCAGTTACTCGGACAGTTCCTATGGCTACACCTTC,CASSYSDSSYGYTF,few,TRBV6-2/TRBV6-3,14,TRBJ1-2,.
TGTGCCAGCAGGACCCCAGGGGAAAAAGGCTATGGCTACACCTTC,CASRTPGEKGYGYTF,.,TRBV6-6,15,TRBJ1-2,.
TGTGCCAGCTCAGCGGGGGCGTTAGGAACCGGGGAGCTGTTTTTT,CASSAGALGTGELFF,.,TRBV18,15,TRBJ2-2,.
TGTGCCAGCACAATCCCGGGGAGGGATGGGGCTAATGAAAAACTGTTTTTT,CASTIPGRDGANEKLFF,.,TRBV27,17,TRBJ1-4,.
TGCGCCAGCAGGGAGGAGGGTCCAAACTCCTATAATTCACCCCTCCACTTT,CASREEGPNSYNSPLHF,few,TRBV5-1,17,TRBJ1-6,.
TGTGCCAGCAGCCTCCACTGGACATCGGGTGAAAAACTGTTTTTT,CASSLHWTSGEKLFF,.,TRBV7-9,15,TRBJ1-4,.
TGTGCCTGGAGCCCCCCAGGGATGAACACTGAAGCTTTCTTT,CAWSPPGMNTEAFF,.,TRBV30,14,TRBJ1-1,.
TGTGCCAGCCGATGGGGGGTGAACACTGAAGCTTTCTTT,CASRWGVNTEAFF,.,TRBV5-6,13,TRBJ1-1,.
TGTGCCAGCAGCCAAAAGGAACAGAGTTTGTTTTTT,CASSQKEQSLFF,.,TRBV3-1/TRBV3-2,12,TRBJ1-4,.
TGTGCCAGCAGTGATAGGACAGCAACTAATGAAAAACTGTTTTTT,CASSDRTATNEKLFF,once,TRBV25-1,15,TRBJ1-4,.
TGCGCCAGCAGCTTGGGACAGTTCAATTCACCCCTCCACTTT,CASSLGQFNSPLHF,.,TRBV5-1,14,TRBJ1-6,.
TGTGCCACCCGGGACAGGGGGGATTATAATTCACCCCTCCACTTT,CATRDRGDYNSPLHF,.,TRBV2,15,TRBJ1-6,TRBD1
TGTGCCAGCAGTTTCTACTCTAACTATGGCTACACCTTC,CASSFYSNYGYTF,.,TRBV27,13,TRBJ1-2,.
TGTGCCAGCAGCTTCTCCCGGAATCAGCCCCAGCATTTT,CASSFSRNQPQHF,.,TRBV7-2,13,TRBJ1-5,.
TGTGCCAGCTCACCGGGACAGGGGGCTTCTCAGCCCCAGCATTTT,CASSPGQGASQPQHF,.,TRBV18,15,TRBJ1-5,TRBD1
TGCGCCAGCAGCTTCGACTCCAGGGCCTACAATGAGCAGTTCTTC,CASSFDSRAYNEQFF,.,TRBV5-1,15,TRBJ2-1,.